These 25 T cell receptor beta chains originate from one sample sequenced in a study of cytomegalovirus exposure and HLA in healthy donors. A multiplex PCR was run with 60 Vbeta primers and 13 Jbeta primers. Method: immunoSEQ multiplex PCR; TCRdb's copy keeps in-frame clones and lacks some. The data hold about 110,000 clones, with over 80% observed a single time. The sequenced sample was PBMCs. Source of these receptors: a man under 40 in good health and CMV-seropositive.

The chain joins TRBV18 to TRBJ2-3; 8 positions match TRBD1. The CDR3 loop spans 14 amino acids. With V trimmed by 6 bases and J by 5 bases, 7 bases remained unmatched. CDR1 and CDR2 from the germline V gene are KGHSH and LQKENI. CDR3 loop: CASSLGTGGDTQYF. In nucleotides, the CDR3 is TGTGCCAGCTCGCTCGGAACAGGGGGAGATACGCAGTATTTT.

The chain recombines TRBV11-3 with TRBJ1-4; no firm D call. The ends were cut back, 3 bases at V and 5 bases at J, with 13 bases in the middle. The CDR3 loop spans 15 amino acids. Germline lookup yields CDR1 SGHNT and CDR2 YENEEA. CDR3 sequence reads: CASSFFPGRNEKLFF. The CDR3 DNA reads TGTGCCAGCAGCTTCTTCCCAGGCAGGAATGAAAAACTGTTTTTT.

This clone was counted a few times. This chain connects TRBV5-1 to TRBJ1-1; D not certain. The CDR3 runs 17 residues. V lost 4 bases to trimming and J lost 0 bases, with 19 bases between them. Germline CDR1 is SGHRS and CDR2 is YFSETQ. The DNA of the CDR3 is TGCGCCAGCAGCCCCTGGCCGTATACAAACATGAACACTGAAGCTTTCTTT. Its protein is CASSPWPYTNMNTEAFF.

The chain uses TRBV2 and TRBJ1-1; D ambiguous. The CDR3 sequence is 12 residues long. The germline V gene encodes CDR1 SNHLY and CDR2 FYNNEI. V dropped 5 bases and J dropped 6 bases, with 10 bases sitting between them. For the CDR3, the DNA is TGTGCCAGCAGTCCCGGTTCGCCTGAAGCTTTCTTT. Encoded protein: CASSPGSPEAFF.

This clone has just one count. The chain uses TRBV6-1 and TRBJ2-3; D is uncertain. CDR3 length: 16 amino acids. Germline V lookup: CDR1 MNHNS, CDR2 SASEGT. V was clipped by 3 bases and J by 0 bases, with 13 bases between them. This CDR3 is CASSDQAGSSTDTQYF. The CDR3 region has the DNA TGTGCCAGCAGTGATCAGGCCGGATCTAGCACAGATACGCAGTATTTT.

The chain uses TRBV6-5 and TRBJ1-2, with D perhaps matching TRBD1 (5 bases). The CDR3 has 15 amino acids. Looked up from germline, CDR1 is MNHEY and CDR2 is SVGAGI. The V end was cut by 4 bases, the J end by 3 bases, with 15 bases between. CDR3 in amino acids: CASSFSTGEHYGYTF. DNA of the CDR3: TGTGCCAGCAGTTTCTCCACAGGTGAACACTATGGCTACACCTTC.

The chain employs TRBV19 and TRBJ1-4, with D uncertain. Germline V CDR1 and CDR2: LNHDA, SQIVND (reference sequence). The length of the CDR3 is 14 residues. Between the trimmed V and J ends, which lost 3 bases and 8 bases, there was a span of 13 bases. CDR3 residues: CASSMGEVQEKLFF. DNA of the CDR3: TGTGCCAGTAGTATGGGAGAGGTTCAGGAAAAACTGTTTTTT.

The chain is built from TRBV6-1 and TRBJ1-1; D gene ambiguous. The V end was cut by 6 bases, the J end by 1 base, with 9 bases between. Germline CDR1 and CDR2: MNHNS and SASEGT. The CDR3 spans 13 residues. CDR3 DNA sequence: TGTGCCAGCAGGACGGCAGGGAACACTGAAGCTTTCTTT. Amino acids: CASRTAGNTEAFF.

Concerning this clone: The sample contains more than one DNA sequence encoding this CDR3. The CDR3 DNA reads as TGTGCCAGCAGCTTGGTAGGGGGCGAAAAACTGTTTTTT. Encoded protein: CASSLVGGEKLFF. V gene TRBV5-6 combines with J gene TRBJ1-4; 7 bases fit TRBD1. The germline gives CDR1 SGHDT, CDR2 YYEEEE. There are 13 residues in the CDR3. J was trimmed by 8 bases and V by 0 bases; bases with no gene match: 1.

The chain has TRBV5-1 and TRBJ2-5; 13 bases match TRBD2. Germline V CDR1 and CDR2: SGHRS, YFSETQ. This CDR3 is 15 amino acids long. Losses at the gene ends were 3 bases for V and 4 bases for J; bases not matched to a gene: 3. As DNA, the CDR3 is TGCGCCAGCAGCTCACTAGCGGGGGGGCGAGAGACCCAGTACTTC. It codes for CASSSLAGGRETQYF.

V usage is TRBV5-5 and J usage is TRBJ2-3; 7 nucleotides align to TRBD1. Losses at the gene ends were 0 bases for V and 5 bases for J; bases not matched to a gene: 6. Germline-derived CDR1 and CDR2 are SGHKS and YYEKEE (reference sequence). The CDR3 spans 15 residues. The CDR3 nucleotides are TGTGCCAGCAGCTTGGAGAGGGGGCATGGAGATACGCAGTATTTT. Protein sequence: CASSLERGHGDTQYF. Looking up the rest from reference TRBV5-5 and TRBJ2-3 gives the full variable domain: DAGVTQSPTHLIKTRGQQVTLRCSPISGHKSVSWYQQVLGQGPQFIFQYYEKEERGRGNFPDRFSARQFPNYSSELNVNALLLGDSALYLCASSLERGHGDTQYFGPGTRLTVL.

The table lists this clone with a few counts. This chain connects TRBV18 to TRBJ2-5; 13 bases fit TRBD2. CDR1 KGHSH and CDR2 LQKENI come from the germline V gene. V was clipped by 6 bases and J by 4 bases; unmatched bases: 2. This CDR3 region has 14 residues. In DNA, the CDR3 is TGTGCCAGCTCCGGACTAGCGGGGGCAGAGACCCAGTACTTC. It specifies CASSGLAGAETQYF.

This clone turned up a few times. The chain employs TRBV4-1 and TRBJ2-7; weak D call: TRBD2 (7 bases). From germline, CDR1 is MGHRA and CDR2 YSYEKL. This CDR3 has 16 residues. Trimming removed 0 bases at V and 3 bases at J, with 15 bases between. This CDR3 is CASSQDLGGASYEQYF. CDR3 sequence (DNA): TGCGCCAGCAGCCAAGATCTAGGGGGGGCTAGCTACGAGCAGTACTTC.

The J gene is TRBJ1-2, the V gene TRBV19, with D possibly being TRBD1 (5 bases). The CDR3 runs to 15 residues. Germline V gives CDR1 LNHDA, CDR2 SQIVND (reference sequence). The V end lost 6 bases, the J end lost 4 bases, and 18 bases lay between the germline ends. CDR3 sequence reads: CASRRTGTKSYGYTF. For the CDR3, the DNA is TGTGCCAGTAGACGAACAGGAACCAAAAGCTATGGCTACACCTTC.

The chain uses TRBV10-3 and TRBJ1-3; D is ambiguous. In germline, CDR1 is ENHRY, CDR2 SYGVKD. The CDR3 runs 13 residues. The V and J ends lost 4 bases and 2 bases respectively, with 6 bases between them. The chain's CDR3 is CAISVAAGNTIYF. As DNA, the CDR3 is TGTGCCATCAGTGTGGCAGCTGGAAACACCATATATTTT.

The rearrangement uses TRBV5-4 and TRBJ1-4, with 7 positions matching TRBD1. The CDR3 covers 15 residues. V lost 7 bases to trimming and J lost 3 bases; unmatched junction nucleotides: 9. CDR1 is SGHNT and CDR2 is YYREEE in the germline V gene (reference sequence). The CDR3 protein is CASGDWGTANEKLFF. DNA for the CDR3: TGTGCCAGCGGGGATTGGGGGACAGCTAATGAAAAACTGTTTTTT.

The J gene is TRBJ2-2, the V gene TRBV30; D gene ambiguous. The germline gives CDR1 GTSNPN, CDR2 SVGIG (reference sequence). The CDR3 has 12 residues. V lost 1 base and J lost 8, with 8 bases in between. CDR3 DNA sequence: TGTGCCTGGAGTGCCCATCCAGGGGAGCTGTTTTTT. It specifies CAWSAHPGELFF.

V gene TRBV6-5 combines with J gene TRBJ1-1; 7 bases line up with TRBD1. CDR1 is MNHEY, CDR2 SVGAGI, per germline. V was pared by 6 bases and J by 2 bases, with 6 bases of the junction left unmatched. The CDR3 spans 14 residues. The CDR3 DNA sequence: TGTGCCAGCAGACCGGGACAGTCCAACACTGAAGCTTTCTTT. Encoded protein: CASRPGQSNTEAFF.

The rearrangement links TRBV7-6 to TRBJ1-5; D unresolved. The CDR3 has 15 amino acids. Per the germline V gene, CDR1 is SGHVS and CDR2 is FNYEAQ. The ends were cut back, 5 bases at V and 2 bases at J, with 13 bases in the middle. The CDR3 here is CASSAFPRGNQPQHF. CDR3 bases: TGTGCCAGCAGCGCGTTTCCGCGGGGCAATCAGCCCCAGCATTTT. The entire variable domain, with the rest obtained from reference TRBV7-6 and TRBJ1-5, is as follows: GAGVSQSPRYKVTKRGQDVALRCDPISGHVSLYWYRQALGQGPEFLTYFNYEAQQDKSGLPNDRFSAERPEGSISTLTIQRTEQRDSAMYRCASSAFPRGNQPQHFGDGTRLSIL.

This clone was found once. The CDR3 is CAIGQGAPGGNSPLHF. In DNA form, the CDR3 reads TGTGCCATTGGACAGGGGGCGCCCGGAGGGAATTCACCCCTCCACTTT. J is TRBJ1-6 and V is TRBV10-3; 11 nucleotides line up with TRBD1. The ends lost 9 bases at V and 7 bases at J; junction bases unmatched: 11. This CDR3 region has 16 residues. In germline, CDR1 is ENHRY, CDR2 SYGVKD.

CDR3 coding DNA: TGTGCCAGCAGCTTAATTGAACGGGGGAGGATGTACTTC. Its translation: CASSLIERGRMYF. The rearrangement links TRBV11-2 to TRBJ2-7; tentative D call: TRBD2 (6 bases). This CDR3 is built from 13 residues. Trimming took off 2 bases at V and 12 bases at J, with 17 bases between the two ends. CDR1 is SGHAT and CDR2 is FQNNGV in the germline V gene.

This clone occurred a few times. The chain combines TRBV19 with TRBJ1-5, with 7 bases aligning to TRBD1. Per the germline V gene, CDR1 is LNHDA and CDR2 is SQIVND (reference sequence). V trimming: 4 bases; J trimming: 5 bases; junction bases outside the gene matches: 5. The CDR3 has 14 amino acids. CDR3 amino acids: CASSTRGFHQPQHF. CDR3 nucleotides: TGTGCCAGTAGTACCAGGGGGTTCCATCAGCCCCAGCATTTT.

V is TRBV7-2 and J is TRBJ2-3; possibly TRBD1 for D (6 bases). Germline V CDR1 and CDR2: SGHTA, FQGNSA. V lost 0 bases to trimming and J lost 0 bases, with 10 bases between them. CDR3 length: 16 amino acids. In DNA form, the CDR3 reads TGTGCCAGCAGCTTAGCGGGGGCGGTTAGCACAGATACGCAGTATTTT. Translation gives CASSLAGAVSTDTQYF.

The chain links TRBV25-1 to TRBJ2-1; TRBD2 aligns across 10 bases. J was trimmed by 0 bases and V by 2 bases; bases with no gene match: 1. The CDR3 contains 16 residues. CDR1 MGHDK and CDR2 SYGVNS come from the germline V gene. In nucleotides, the CDR3 is TGTGCCAGCAGTGAAATAGCGGGGGGCTCCTACAATGAGCAGTTCTTC. Residues: CASSEIAGGSYNEQFF.

Worth noting for this clone: The germline gene is not matched at one end of the junction; a read error may be the cause. The chain employs TRBV7-9 and TRBJ1-1; 11 bases line up with TRBD1. CDR3 size: 17 residues. The germline CDR1 and CDR2 sequences are SEHNR and FQNEAQ (reference sequence). The CDR3 reads CSSSLTRTGGSGTEAFF. CDR3 nucleotide sequence: TGTTCCAGCAGCTTAACGAGGACAGGGGGCTCGGGCACTGAAGCTTTCTTT.